These 15 T cell receptor beta chains share one sample of origin, sequenced in a study of T cell responses to AZD1222 COVID-19 vaccine. TCRdb's copy holds only in-frame clones and misses some; the assay was immunoSEQ multiplex PCR. The sample records roughly 170,000 clones, approximately 90% being singletons. The sample was peripheral blood, taken on day 0 of AZD1222 vaccination. The receptors shown here come from an adult in good health.

J is TRBJ1-1 and V is TRBV5-4; D is undetermined. CDR3 length: 15 amino acids. Trimming took 4 bases from V and 3 from J, leaving 16 bases between them. Germline lookup yields CDR1 SGHNT and CDR2 YYREEE (reference sequence). CDR3 in DNA: TGTGCCAGCAGCCTCAAGATGAACGGTGACACTGAAGCTTTCTTT. As protein: CASSLKMNGDTEAFF.

Here the CDR3 DNA reads TGTGCCAGCAGGAGCTATGGCTACACCTTC. Translating it yields CASRSYGYTF. The chain joins TRBV6-5 to TRBJ1-2; D remains ambiguous. Germline loops: CDR1 MNHEY, CDR2 SVGAGI. Trimming took 6 bases from V and 4 from J, leaving 3 bases between them. CDR3 length: 10 residues.

This clone showed up just once. V is TRBV7-7 and J is TRBJ2-5; tentatively, D is TRBD2 (6 bases). The length of the CDR3 is 15 residues. Per germline, CDR1 SSHAT and CDR2 FNYEAQ (reference sequence). With 5 bases removed from V and 2 bases from J, the gap between germline ends came to 15 bases. CDR3 nucleotide sequence: TGTGCCAGCAGCATACGGAACGGGGGTCAAGAGACCCAGTACTTC. It encodes CASSIRNGGQETQYF. The full variable domain, rest sourced from reference TRBV7-7 and TRBJ2-5, is GAGVSQSPRYKVTKRGQDVTLRCDPISSHATLYWYQQALGQGPEFLTYFNYEAQPDKSGLPSDRFSAERPEGSISTLTIQRTEQRDSAMYRCASSIRNGGQETQYFGPGTRLLVL.

The chain combines TRBV4-2 with TRBJ1-1; D is ambiguous. Germline values: CDR1 LGHNA, CDR2 YNFKEQ. This CDR3 is 15 amino acids long. V gave up 0 bases and J gave up 1 base, with 9 bases separating them. For the CDR3, the DNA is TGTGCCAGCAGCCAAGATCAAGGACGGAACACTGAAGCTTTCTTT. It translates to CASSQDQGRNTEAFF.

The chain combines TRBV18 with TRBJ2-3; D possibly matches TRBD1 or TRBD2 (5 bases each). There are 14 residues in the CDR3. Germline CDR1 KGHSH, CDR2 LQKENI. Trimming removed 6 bases at V and 10 bases at J, with 20 bases between. The CDR3 DNA reads as TGTGCCAGCTCCCCGGGGCCTGGAGGAAGCGCGCAGTATTTT. Amino acids: CASSPGPGGSAQYF. Supplemented by reference TRBV18 and TRBJ2-3, the full variable domain reads NAGVMQNPRHLVRRRGQEARLRCSPMKGHSHVYWYRQLPEEGLKFMVYLQKENIIDESGMPKERFSAEFPKEGPSILRIQQVVRGDSAAYFCASSPGPGGSAQYFGPGTRLTVL.

The chain is built from TRBV29-1 and TRBJ2-3; 8 bases are shared with TRBD2. Germline V gene data show CDR1 as SQVTM and CDR2 as ANQGSEA. CDR3 size: 14 residues. V gave up 3 bases and J gave up 2 bases; unmatched junction bases: 4. The CDR3 region has the DNA TGCAGCGTTGATCAAGCGGGGGCCACAGATACGCAGTATTTT. This gives the protein CSVDQAGATDTQYF.

The chain joins TRBV7-8 to TRBJ1-5; D is unclear. CDR3 length equals 13 residues. CDR1 SGHVS and CDR2 FQNEAQ come from the germline V gene. V lost 2 bases and J lost 7, with 9 bases in between. For the CDR3, the DNA is TGTGCCAGCAGCTTAACGAGGGAACAGCCCCAGCATTTT. Translation: CASSLTREQPQHF. Variable domain in full (rest from reference TRBV7-8 and TRBJ1-5): GAGVSQSPRYKVAKRGQDVALRCDPISGHVSLFWYQQALGQGPEFLTYFQNEAQLDKSGLPSDRFFAERPEGSVSTLKIQRTQQEDSAVYLCASSLTREQPQHFGDGTRLSIL.

V gene TRBV5-7 combines with J gene TRBJ1-1; D might be TRBD1 (6 bases). TRBV5-7 is noted as an ORF with a role that remains uncertain. The germline V and J ends were trimmed by 4 bases and 1 base, with 23 bases remaining between them. The CDR3 has 18 amino acids. The CDR3 region is CASSGGAGIRSGNTEAFF. Written as DNA, the CDR3 is TGTGCCAGCAGCGGGGGGGCAGGGATCCGGTCGGGGAACACTGAAGCTTTCTTT.

The chain links TRBV4-1 to TRBJ2-3; TRBD2 agrees at 8 bases. From germline, CDR1 is MGHRA and CDR2 YSYEKL. This CDR3 is 16 amino acids long. With 3 bases clipped from V and 1 base from J, the junction kept 6 bases outside the gene matches. For the CDR3, the DNA is TGCGCCAGCAGCCAGGTCGGGGGGGGCCGCACAGATACGCAGTATTTT. It translates to CASSQVGGGRTDTQYF.

This chain joins TRBV7-2 and TRBJ2-1, with 9 bases matching TRBD1. V was pared by 6 bases and J by 1 base, with 4 bases of the junction left unmatched. Germline CDR1 is SGHTA and CDR2 is FQGNSA. The length of the CDR3 is 15 residues. The CDR3 nucleotides are TGTGCCAGCAGACCGGACAGGGGATCCTACAATGAGCAGTTCTTC. It codes for CASRPDRGSYNEQFF.

The chain links TRBV27 to TRBJ2-7; the D gene could be TRBD1 or TRBD2 (7 bases each). CDR3 length: 18 residues. CDR1 and CDR2 from the germline V gene are MNHEY and SMNVEV (reference sequence). The V end was cut by 0 bases, the J end by 2 bases, with 20 bases between. The CDR3 loop is CASSLSTPGGADTYEQYF. The CDR3 nucleotides read TGTGCCAGCAGTTTATCCACCCCAGGGGGGGCCGATACCTACGAGCAGTACTTC.

This chain uses TRBV27 with TRBJ2-2; D call uncertain. This CDR3 spans 14 amino acids. V lost 6 bases and J lost 0, with 8 bases in between. Germline values: CDR1 MNHEY, CDR2 SMNVEV (reference sequence). CDR3 amino acids: CASRLWANTGELFF. The CDR3 DNA reads as TGTGCCAGCAGGTTGTGGGCGAACACCGGGGAGCTGTTTTTT.

The chain employs TRBV21-1 and TRBJ2-3; no check of the table's D call, TRBD2, against the DNA was made. TRBV21-1 is classified as a pseudogene. The CDR3 has 19 amino acids. The DNA for the CDR3 is TGTGCCAGCAGCAAAGTGGCGGCTAGCGGGGGGCCCCGCACAGATACGCAGTATTTT. This sequence encodes CASSKVAASGGPRTDTQYF.

This chain links TRBV2 with TRBJ2-4; a weak D match, TRBD2 (6 bases). Looked up from germline, CDR1 is SNHLY and CDR2 is FYNNEI. The CDR3 runs 16 residues. Between the trimmed V and J ends, which lost 0 bases and 3 bases, there was a span of 12 bases. The CDR3 bases are TGTGCCAGCAGTGAAGCGGAGTGGGGAGGCAAAAACATTCAGTACTTC. This sequence encodes CASSEAEWGGKNIQYF.

DNA of the CDR3: TGTGCCAGTAGTAGAAGCGGGTCATCCTACAATGAGCAGTTCTTC. Translating gives CASSRSGSSYNEQFF. The chain couples TRBV19 to TRBJ2-1; possibly TRBD2 for D (6 bases). CDR3 length equals 15 residues. Trimming shortened V by 4 bases and J by 1 base, and 11 bases separated the two germline ends. The V gene's germline CDR1 is LNHDA and CDR2 SQIVND (reference sequence).